The 16 T cell receptor beta chains below come from one sample, sequenced in a study of blood T cell repertoires in COVID-19. This table comes from immunoSEQ multiplex PCR, and its TCRdb copy is limited to in-frame clones, with some not included. The sample contains 200,000 to 250,000 clones, around 84% of which appear only once. The sequenced sample consisted of peripheral blood. Source of these receptors: a man in his fifties or sixties with COVID-19, enrolled during active disease.

V is TRBV15 and J is TRBJ2-7; 7 nucleotides align to TRBD2. This CDR3 region has 16 residues. CDR1 LNHNV and CDR2 YYDKDF come from the germline V gene (reference sequence). The junction had 9 bases not matched to a gene; V was cut back by 2 bases and J by 2 bases. The CDR3 spells CATSRPGGGVPYEQYF. As DNA, the CDR3 is TGTGCCACCAGCAGACCCGGGGGAGGGGTCCCCTACGAGCAGTACTTC.

The chain uses TRBV7-8 and TRBJ2-2; 9 positions match TRBD1. This CDR3 is built from 15 residues. Unmatched junction bases numbered 5, after V lost 5 bases and J lost 4 bases. Germline values: CDR1 SGHVS, CDR2 FQNEAQ. The CDR3 protein is CASSPSTGGTGELFF. CDR3 sequence (DNA): TGTGCCAGCAGCCCCTCGACAGGGGGCACCGGGGAGCTGTTTTTT.

The chain joins TRBV6-5 to TRBJ1-4; TRBD1 matches at 8 bases. The V gene's germline CDR1 is MNHEY and CDR2 SVGAGI. V shed 6 bases, J shed 10 bases, and the junction held 10 bases outside the gene matches. The CDR3 extends over 14 amino acids. The DNA for the CDR3 is TGTGCCAGCAGGAAACCAGGGGGCGATGGAAAACTGTTTTTT. It codes for CASRKPGGDGKLFF.

This clone was seen only once. The rearrangement joins TRBV19 to TRBJ2-3; TRBD1 might be the D (5 bases). Deletions cut 4 bases from V and 6 bases from J, with 8 bases between. This CDR3 has 12 amino acids. Per germline, CDR1 LNHDA and CDR2 SQIVND (reference sequence). CDR3 DNA sequence: TGTGCCAGTAGTACCTCAGGGGATACGCAGTATTTT. It translates to CASSTSGDTQYF.

This clone was seen just once. The chain is built from TRBV7-9 and TRBJ2-3; 8 bases match TRBD2. There are 15 residues in the CDR3. V lost 0 bases and J lost 2; bases outside the gene matches: 1. The germline V gene has CDR1 SEHNR and CDR2 FQNEAQ (reference sequence). The CDR3 nucleotides are TGTGCCAGCAGCTTAGCTAGCGGGACCACAGATACGCAGTATTTT. Encoded protein: CASSLASGTTDTQYF.

The chain couples TRBV7-8 to TRBJ1-6; TRBD1 aligns across 7 bases. V dropped 1 base and J dropped 5; count of bases not matched to a gene: 8. The CDR3 consists of 17 residues. The V gene's germline CDR1 is SGHVS and CDR2 FQNEAQ. CDR3 bases: TGTGCCAGCAGCTTAGTCGTAGGGGGCATCAATAATTCACCCCTCCACTTT. Translated: CASSLVVGGINNSPLHF. The whole variable domain, filled in from reference TRBV7-8 and TRBJ1-6, reads GAGVSQSPRYKVAKRGQDVALRCDPISGHVSLFWYQQALGQGPEFLTYFQNEAQLDKSGLPSDRFFAERPEGSVSTLKIQRTQQEDSAVYLCASSLVVGGINNSPLHFGNGTRLTVT.

J is TRBJ2-3 and V is TRBV19, with D possibly matching TRBD1 (6 bases). Deletions cut 5 bases from V and 5 bases from J, with 14 bases between. CDR3 length: 14 amino acids. In germline, CDR1 is LNHDA, CDR2 SQIVND (reference sequence). CDR3 residues: CASSYTGQGDTQYF. The CDR3 region has the DNA TGTGCCAGTAGTTATACAGGGCAGGGAGATACGCAGTATTTT.

The V and J genes are TRBV7-9 and TRBJ1-2; TRBD1 matches 7 bases. V gave up 7 bases and J gave up 8 bases; unmatched junction bases: 7. Per the germline V gene, CDR1 is SEHNR and CDR2 is FQNEAQ (reference sequence). CDR3 length: 12 amino acids. CDR3 region: CASNGQVDGYTF. CDR3 sequence (DNA): TGTGCCAGCAATGGACAGGTGGACGGCTACACCTTC.

The chain combines TRBV19 with TRBJ1-5, with unresolved D. Trimming took 6 bases from V and 2 from J, leaving 8 bases between them. The CDR3 loop spans 13 amino acids. Looked up from germline, CDR1 is LNHDA and CDR2 is SQIVND (reference sequence). This CDR3 reads CASRFSGNQPQHF. For the CDR3, the DNA is TGTGCCAGTAGGTTTTCGGGCAATCAGCCCCAGCATTTT.

The chain combines TRBV30 with TRBJ1-1; D ambiguous. The CDR3 consists of 13 residues. CDR1 and CDR2 (germline): GTSNPN, SVGIG (reference sequence). The V end lost 4 bases, the J end lost 0 bases, and 9 bases lay between the germline ends. This CDR3 is CAWTHTMNTEAFF. CDR3 in DNA: TGTGCCTGGACCCACACAATGAACACTGAAGCTTTCTTT.

V usage is TRBV14 and J usage is TRBJ2-3; the match to TRBD2 covers 12 bases. CDR3 length: 15 residues. Germline CDR1 SGHDN, CDR2 FVKESK. J lost 6 bases, V lost 4 bases, and 5 bases had no gene match. The CDR3 region is CASSRMTSGGDTQYF. DNA of the CDR3: TGTGCCAGCAGCCGAATGACTAGCGGGGGTGATACGCAGTATTTT. The full variable domain, with the rest looked up from reference TRBV14 and TRBJ2-3, is EAGVTQFPSHSVIEKGQTVTLRCDPISGHDNLYWYRRVMGKEIKFLLHFVKESKQDESGMPNNRFLAERTGGTYSTLKVQPAELEDSGVYFCASSRMTSGGDTQYFGPGTRLTVL.

The chain is built from TRBV19 and TRBJ1-5; no firm D call. Germline lookup yields CDR1 LNHDA and CDR2 SQIVND (reference sequence). The CDR3 contains 14 residues. Trimming took off 6 bases at V and 5 bases at J, with 14 bases between the two ends. The CDR3 nucleotides are TGTGCCAGTAGCTTCGGAGGGTCACATCAGCCCCAGCATTTT. Its translation: CASSFGGSHQPQHF.

V is TRBV19 and J is TRBJ1-6; D may be TRBD1 (6 bases). The CDR3 covers 14 residues. V gave up 6 bases and J gave up 8 bases, with 14 bases separating them. Germline assignment: CDR1 LNHDA and CDR2 SQIVND (reference sequence). CDR3: CASREGVGYSPLHF. CDR3 coding DNA: TGTGCCAGTAGAGAGGGGGTCGGGTATTCACCCCTCCACTTT.

The V call is TRBV7-3, the J call TRBJ2-1; D possibly corresponds to TRBD1 (6 bases). The CDR3 extends over 14 amino acids. Looked up from germline, CDR1 is SGHTA and CDR2 is FQGTGA. Trimming pared 0 bases from V and 5 bases from J, leaving 8 bases between. The CDR3 DNA follows: TGTGCCAGCAGCTTAACGGGACAACACAATGAGCAGTTCTTC. Amino acid sequence: CASSLTGQHNEQFF.

V usage is TRBV10-3 and J usage is TRBJ2-7; D possibly corresponds to TRBD1 (5 bases). Germline V gene lookup returns CDR1 ENHRY and CDR2 SYGVKD. The V end lost 6 bases, the J end lost 2 bases, and 11 bases lay between the germline ends. This CDR3 spans 13 amino acids. CDR3 coding DNA: TGTGCCATCAGGCCCGACAGAACCTACGAGCAGTACTTC. Translating it yields CAIRPDRTYEQYF.

This clone appeared a single time. The V gene is TRBV28, the J gene TRBJ1-2, with a tentative D call TRBD1 (5 bases). Trimming left V 6 bases short and J 4 bases short, with 18 bases between. Germline V gene sequence: CDR1 MDHEN, CDR2 SYDVKM. The CDR3 sequence is 15 residues long. CDR3 region: CASRERGSHAYGYTF. The CDR3 coding sequence is TGTGCCAGCAGAGAGCGGGGGTCACACGCCTATGGCTACACCTTC.